This T cell receptor (beta chain) is from a study of monozygotic twins with inflammatory bowel disease. Molecular identifiers with 6-nucleotide sample barcodes were added during cDNA synthesis via template switching. Nested PCRs (about 17 and 10 cycles, two total) were applied to TCRalpha and TCRbeta cDNA. TCRdb reanalyzed the 5' RACE reads, giving one entry per CDR3 protein sequence and no DNA. The data include 150,000 to 200,000 distinct CDR3 sequences; the top ten clones carry under 3.5%. The length of the CDR3 is 13 residues. From germline, CDR1 is SQVTM and CDR2 ANQGSEA. This chain joins TRBV29-1 and TRBJ1-5. The sample was blood. The TCR originated in a human donor with ulcerative colitis or Crohn's disease, or a healthy co-twin of an affected twin (not recorded which). Here the CDR3 reads CSVGEDSNQPQHF.